Below, one T cell receptor beta chain is given with its context. This specimen belongs to a study of blood T cell repertoires in COVID-19. Study details: Sources were T cells, B-cell-depleted T cells, or PBMCs; the material itself was cDNA or gDNA.

V dropped 3 bases and J dropped 3; count of bases not matched to a gene: 9. The CDR3 consists of 17 residues. Germline values: CDR1 SGHRS, CDR2 YFSETQ. The repertoire was sequenced with immunoSEQ multiplex PCR; TCRdb's copy has only in-frame clones and lacks some. This table has some 220,000 clones, roughly 85% appearing once. This chain connects TRBV5-1 to TRBJ2-3; 11 bases fit TRBD2. The sequence was obtained from a man aged 50 to 60 with COVID-19, enrolled during active disease. Sequenced sample: peripheral blood. In DNA form, the CDR3 reads TGCGCCAGCAGCTCGCGATTAACTAGCGGGGGTACAGATACGCAGTATTTT. Translating it yields CASSSRLTSGGTDTQYF.